This T cell receptor (beta chain) was captured in a study of blood T cell repertoires in COVID-19 (dated by TCRdb to 2020 to 2021). About the full investigation: Collaborator samples came from the United States, Italy and Spain and covered acute and convalescent phases of COVID-19. Where available, HLA class I and class II types were taken from metadata supplied by the sample provider and were not determined by assay-based typing. The sample metadata nearly always contained a de-identified subject ID, COVID-19 status, age in years and sex. The samples were drawn from two sources: the first 160 participants of the ongoing ImmuneRACE study, and fewer than 1,500 subjects contributed by 6 global collaborators. The material from the prospective study consisted of cDNA or gDNA derived from T cells, B-cell-depleted T cells, or PBMCs. The dataset comprised deeply sampled blood TCRbeta repertoires from subjects exposed to, actively infected with, or recovered from COVID-19. The repertoires were made available in a free public database intended to serve as a resource for research on the immune response to SARS-CoV-2.

Findings and caveats that apply to the study as a whole: The amount of clinical and demographic metadata varied by source and participant and was provided uncurated.

In regard to this clone: Its target antigen remains unknown. No quality values exist for individual bases; no much larger clone is one base distant.

TCRbeta CDR3 regions were amplified from genomic DNA by means of the immunoSEQ Assay, a bias-controlled multiplex PCR. As for how the authors treated the data: Within the assay, amplification of reference gene primers was used to estimate how many nucleated cells each sample contained. Sequence reads were collapsed and filtered to measure the absolute abundance of every unique TCRbeta CDR3 rearrangement. Productive Simpson clonality was computed per sample as the square root of Simpson's diversity index over productive rearrangements. TCRdb took over this immuneACCESS table, retaining in-frame rearrangements with V and J assigned. Such tables are incomplete; in checked studies, under half of the missing clones stem from an unresolved V gene, and the remainder is unexplained. The DNA gave D and trimming, while V, J and clone size come from that table. Counted in this sample were 200,000 to 250,000 clones; about 86% of them appeared once. The ten top clones hold around 1.5% of the sample.

Whole blood was collected in K2EDTA tubes by collaborating institutions according to the institutions' own protocols. For TCRbeta analysis, collaborators shipped samples in one of three forms: frozen whole blood, isolated PBMCs, or DNA extracted from either of those sample types. The germline V gene gives CDR1 as SGHTA and CDR2 as FQGNSA. V lost 2 bases and J lost 4 bases; the stretch between them is 12 bases long. The CDR3, from cysteine to phenylalanine, totals 16 residues. Only the CDR3 portion is preserved as DNA: 48 bases, with reading frame beginning at the first base. The source is a man aged 18 to 30 with active or convalescent COVID-19. The rearrangement combines TRBV7-2 with TRBJ2-6; TRBD1 is perhaps the D gene, given 5 matching bases. The sequenced sample was peripheral blood. Here is the DNA: TGTGCCAGCAGCTTACAGGGCCTTGTCGGGGCCAACGTCCTGACTTTC. Its protein is CASSLQGLVGANVLTF. The full variable domain, completed from the reference TRBV7-2 and TRBJ2-6 proteins outside the CDR3, reads GAGVSQSPSNKVTEKGKDVELRCDPISGHTALYWYRQSLGQGLEFLIYFQGNSAPDKSGLPSDRFSAERTGGSVSTLTIQRTQQEDSAVYLCASSLQGLVGANVLTFGAGSRLTVL.